This T cell receptor (beta chain) is from a study of cytomegalovirus exposure and HLA in healthy donors. Findings and limits, study-wide: CMV serostatus was the sole immune exposure data available. Highly shared variants forming one cluster were likely a sequencing artifact. TCR beta chains numbering under 200 were designated cytomegalovirus-associated.

At collection, donors were nominally healthy, but unrecorded immune exposures were probable. Germline CDR1 reads KGHSH; CDR2 reads LQKENI. This CDR3 contains 17 residues. The V gene end was trimmed by 2 bases and the J gene end by 2 bases; junction bases not matched to a gene: 6. Of note for this clone: What it recognizes is unknown.

PCR was performed using 60 Vbeta and 13 Jbeta primers. The protocol was immunoSEQ multiplex PCR, while the TCRdb copy is restricted to in-frame clones and leaves out a portion. This table has some 180,000 clones, about 84% appearing once. This clonotype was obtained from a woman in her twenties or thirties in good health and CMV-seropositive. The sequenced sample consisted of PBMCs. The chain combines TRBV18 with TRBJ1-4; TRBD1 matches at 9 bases. CDR3 residues: CASSPRQGGSTNEKLFF. DNA for the CDR3: TGTGCCAGCTCACCAAGACAGGGGGGTTCGACTAATGAAAAACTGTTTTTT.